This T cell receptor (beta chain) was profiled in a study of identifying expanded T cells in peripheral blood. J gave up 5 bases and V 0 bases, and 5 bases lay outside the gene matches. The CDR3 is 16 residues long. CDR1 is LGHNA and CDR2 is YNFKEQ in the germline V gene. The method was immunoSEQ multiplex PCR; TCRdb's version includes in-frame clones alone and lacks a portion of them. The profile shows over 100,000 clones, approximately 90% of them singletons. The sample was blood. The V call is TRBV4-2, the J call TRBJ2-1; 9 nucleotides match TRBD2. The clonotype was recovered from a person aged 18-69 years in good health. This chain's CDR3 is CASSQEMTSGNNEQFF. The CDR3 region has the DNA TGTGCCAGCAGCCAAGAAATGACTAGCGGTAACAATGAGCAGTTCTTC.